These 22 T cell receptor beta chains were all obtained from the same sample, sequenced in a study of blood T cell repertoires in COVID-19. Sequenced by immunoSEQ multiplex PCR; TCRdb stores in-frame clones only, minus some. In the table there are about 70,000 clones, around 86% of which are singletons. The sequenced material came from peripheral blood. The origin of the receptors is a man in his 70s with active COVID-19.

This clone was counted a single time. The chain recombines TRBV30 with TRBJ2-2; 7 positions match TRBD2. The germline V gene encodes CDR1 GTSNPN and CDR2 SVGIG (reference sequence). Trimming cost V 1 base and J 4 bases; bases outside gene matches: 3. The CDR3 contains 14 residues. For the CDR3, the DNA is TGTGCCTGGAGTGCGGGGAGGGGCACCGGGGAGCTGTTTTTT. Protein: CAWSAGRGTGELFF.

V and J are TRBV24-1 and TRBJ2-3, with D maybe TRBD1 (6 bases). The germline CDR1 and CDR2 sequences are KGHDR and SFDVKD. This CDR3 region has 13 residues. With 7 bases removed from V and 5 bases from J, the gap between germline ends came to 12 bases. The CDR3 region has the DNA TGTGCCACCAGGGGGGCGGCGGGAGATACGCAGTATTTT. Translated: CATRGAAGDTQYF.

The genes are TRBV13 and TRBJ2-7, with TRBD2 as a possible D gene (6 bases). Germline V gene lookup returns CDR1 PRHDT and CDR2 FYEKMQ (reference sequence). The V end lost 6 bases, the J end lost 5 bases, and 17 bases lay between the germline ends. The length of the CDR3 is 14 residues. CDR3 protein: CASREGSVTNEQYF. CDR3 coding DNA: TGTGCCAGCAGGGAGGGCAGCGTAACCAACGAGCAGTACTTC.

V usage is TRBV23-1 and J usage is TRBJ2-1; 12 nucleotides match TRBD1. TRBV23-1 has ORF status, its function being uncertain. The CDR3 contains 14 residues. J lost 7 bases, V lost 3 bases, and 1 base had no gene match. The CDR3: CASSQGQGANEQFF. CDR3 bases: TGCGCCAGCAGTCAGGGACAGGGGGCAAATGAGCAGTTCTTC.

This chain uses TRBV18 with TRBJ2-2; 7 nucleotides line up with TRBD1. The CDR3 sequence is 14 residues long. Germline V gene sequence: CDR1 KGHSH, CDR2 LQKENI. The V and J ends lost 3 bases and 4 bases, in that order; junction bases with no gene match: 2. Here the CDR3 reads CASSPDRATGELFF. The CDR3 coding sequence is TGTGCCAGCTCACCCGACAGGGCCACCGGGGAGCTGTTTTTT. Complete variable domain (other parts from reference TRBV18 and TRBJ2-2): NAGVMQNPRHLVRRRGQEARLRCSPMKGHSHVYWYRQLPEEGLKFMVYLQKENIIDESGMPKERFSAEFPKEGPSILRIQQVVRGDSAAYFCASSPDRATGELFFGEGSRLTVL.

Here the CDR3 reads CASSLALATNEQFF. CDR3 nucleotides: TGCGCCAGCAGCTTGGCCCTAGCCACCAATGAGCAGTTCTTC. The rearrangement joins TRBV5-1 to TRBJ2-1, with D perhaps matching TRBD2 (5 bases). V was shortened by 0 bases and J by 6 bases, with 10 bases between the two germline ends. The germline V gene has CDR1 SGHRS and CDR2 YFSETQ. The CDR3 is made up of 14 amino acids.

The chain has TRBV18 and TRBJ1-1; 7 bases are a match to TRBD1. The V and J ends lost 3 bases and 6 bases, in that order; junction bases with no gene match: 4. Germline-derived CDR1 and CDR2 are KGHSH and LQKENI. The CDR3 loop spans 13 amino acids. CDR3 amino acids: CASSPGDRAEAFF. The CDR3 DNA is TGTGCCAGCTCACCGGGAGACAGGGCTGAAGCTTTCTTT.

The rearrangement joins TRBV7-3 to TRBJ2-7, with 8 bases matching TRBD2. V shed 3 bases and J 4 bases; nucleotides not matched to a gene: 8. This CDR3 spans 15 amino acids. CDR1 and CDR2 (germline): SGHTA, FQGTGA. Here the CDR3 DNA reads TGTGCCAGCAGCTTGGAAGGCGGGAGGAGGTACGAGCAGTACTTC. This gives the protein CASSLEGGRRYEQYF.

V usage is TRBV18 and J usage is TRBJ1-1; TRBD1 agrees at 7 bases. CDR1 is KGHSH and CDR2 is LQKENI in the germline V gene. Germline trimming cut 3 bases from V and 2 bases from J; bases unmatched to any gene: 3. This CDR3 is built from 14 residues. CDR3 region: CASSPWDSNTEAFF. As DNA, the CDR3 is TGTGCCAGCTCACCCTGGGACAGCAACACTGAAGCTTTCTTT.

The chain combines TRBV23-1 with TRBJ2-5; TRBD2 aligns across 8 bases. TRBV23-1 is flagged as an ORF with uncertain function. V shed 8 bases and J 5 bases; nucleotides not matched to a gene: 10. This CDR3 has 14 amino acids. CDR3 in amino acids: CASPAAERGETQYF. Here the CDR3 DNA reads TGCGCCAGCCCCGCGGCGGAGCGGGGGGAGACCCAGTACTTC.

The chain recombines TRBV4-2 with TRBJ2-3; tentative D call: TRBD2 (5 bases). The germline V and J ends were trimmed by 4 bases and 2 bases, with 16 bases remaining between them. This CDR3 contains 16 residues. Germline CDR1 and CDR2: LGHNA and YNFKEQ. The CDR3 DNA is TGTGCCAGCAGCCCCCCCCGGGGTAGTGCCACAGATACGCAGTATTTT. Its translation: CASSPPRGSATDTQYF.

This sequence joins TRBV6-2 or TRBV6-3 and TRBJ2-3; perhaps TRBD1 as D (6 bases). There are 12 residues in the CDR3. Germline CDR1 and CDR2: MNHEY and SVGEGT. V was cut by 6 bases and J by 5 bases, with 9 bases left in between. The CDR3 region has the DNA TGTGCCAGCAGCCGGGGACAAGATACGCAGTATTTT. It translates to CASSRGQDTQYF.

The J gene is TRBJ2-5, the V gene TRBV2, with 8 nucleotides matching TRBD2. There are 13 residues in the CDR3. The germline CDR1 and CDR2 sequences are SNHLY and FYNNEI. The junction had 6 bases not matched to a gene; V was cut back by 7 bases and J by 5 bases. The CDR3 DNA is TGTGCCAGCACCGGACTAGCAGGGGAGACCCAGTACTTC. It specifies CASTGLAGETQYF.

CDR3 DNA: TGTGCCAGCAGTGAAGTGAGAGGCTATGGCTACACCTTC. Translating it yields CASSEVRGYGYTF. The chain combines TRBV6-1 with TRBJ1-2; D remains unclear. Germline V gives CDR1 MNHNS, CDR2 SASEGT. Trimming took off 1 base at V and 4 bases at J, with 7 bases between the two ends. This CDR3 contains 13 residues.

The rearrangement links TRBV3-1 (or the pseudogene TRBV3-2) to TRBJ1-2, with D possibly matching TRBD1 (5 bases). This CDR3 has 15 residues. The V end lost 4 bases, the J end lost 5 bases, and 17 bases lay between the germline ends. CDR1 and CDR2 (germline): LGHDT, YNNKEL (reference sequence). The CDR3 DNA reads as TGTGCCAGCAGCCCCCTCGGGGTCGGGGGATATGGCTACACCTTC. Protein sequence: CASSPLGVGGYGYTF.

The rearrangement links TRBV5-1 to TRBJ1-6, with a tentative D call TRBD1 (5 bases). Germline V gene lookup returns CDR1 SGHRS and CDR2 YFSETQ. This CDR3 has 16 residues. V was clipped by 4 bases and J by 0 bases, with 11 bases between them. The CDR3 is CASSPVGGSYNSPLHF. The CDR3 DNA is TGCGCCAGCAGCCCGGTGGGGGGCTCCTATAATTCACCCCTCCACTTT. The full variable domain, in which reference TRBV5-1 and TRBJ1-6 provide the parts outside the CDR3, is KAGVTQTPRYLIKTRGQQVTLSCSPISGHRSVSWYQQTPGQGLQFLFEYFSETQRNKGNFPGRFSGRQFSNSRSEMNVSTLELGDSALYLCASSPVGGSYNSPLHFGNGTRLTVT.

The CDR3 protein is CAWSGGGEAFF. DNA for the CDR3: TGTGCCTGGAGTGGGGGGGGCGAAGCTTTCTTT. The chain combines TRBV30 with TRBJ1-1; a weak D match, TRBD1 (6 bases). V lost 1 base to trimming and J lost 8 bases, with 8 bases between them. The CDR3 loop spans 11 amino acids. Germline V CDR1 and CDR2: GTSNPN, SVGIG (reference sequence).

The V call is TRBV29-1, the J call TRBJ2-7, with 8 bases identical to TRBD2. The CDR3 consists of 18 residues. Germline V gives CDR1 SQVTM, CDR2 ANQGSEA. The junction had 20 bases not matched to a gene; V was cut back by 4 bases and J by 3 bases. CDR3 loop: CSVAPRGAEGGGGYEQYF. The CDR3 DNA reads as TGCAGCGTTGCCCCGCGGGGGGCGGAGGGAGGTGGTGGCTACGAGCAGTACTTC.

This clone came up a few times. The V and J genes are TRBV18 and TRBJ2-7; 8 nucleotides align to TRBD2. Germline V gene data show CDR1 as KGHSH and CDR2 as LQKENI. V gave up 0 bases and J gave up 6 bases; unmatched junction bases: 7. The CDR3 consists of 15 residues. In DNA form, the CDR3 reads TGTGCCAGCTCACCACCGGTTTCGGGAGGGCGCGAGCAGTACTTC. This translates into CASSPPVSGGREQYF. The variable domain in full, completed from reference TRBV18 and TRBJ2-7, reads NAGVMQNPRHLVRRRGQEARLRCSPMKGHSHVYWYRQLPEEGLKFMVYLQKENIIDESGMPKERFSAEFPKEGPSILRIQQVVRGDSAAYFCASSPPVSGGREQYFGPGTRLTVT.

V is TRBV30 and J is TRBJ2-3; D is perhaps TRBD2 (6 bases). The CDR3 sequence is 13 residues long. Trimming took off 1 base at V and 3 bases at J, with 8 bases between the two ends. Per germline, CDR1 GTSNPN and CDR2 SVGIG (reference sequence). CDR3 sequence (DNA): TGTGCCTGGAGTGACCGGGGGACAGATACGCAGTATTTT. Translating it yields CAWSDRGTDTQYF.

This clone has only one observation. This chain uses TRBV18 with TRBJ2-7, with 13 bases lining up with TRBD2. With V trimmed by 6 bases and J by 2 bases, 7 bases remained unmatched. The CDR3 contains 16 residues. CDR1 KGHSH and CDR2 LQKENI come from the germline V gene. The CDR3 nucleotides are TGTGCCAGCTCGCCCGGGACTAGCGGGATACCCTACGAGCAGTACTTC. It translates to CASSPGTSGIPYEQYF.

The V call is TRBV5-4, the J call TRBJ1-2; TRBD1 matches at 7 bases. The V gene end was trimmed by 4 bases and the J gene end by 8 bases; junction bases not matched to a gene: 14. Per germline, CDR1 SGHNT and CDR2 YYREEE (reference sequence). The CDR3 runs 15 residues. The chain's CDR3 is CASSLGGGGALGYTF. The CDR3 DNA follows: TGTGCCAGCAGCCTGGGCGGAGGGGGCGCATTGGGCTACACCTTC.